Listed below are T cell receptor beta chains from one sample, sequenced in a study of blood T cell repertoires in COVID-19. Clones were sequenced by immunoSEQ multiplex PCR, and TCRdb holds only the in-frame ones, with some missing. In the table there are 200,000 or so clones, roughly 85% of which are singletons. Material: PBMCs or T cells enriched from blood (not recorded which). Receptor source: a middle-aged woman with acute COVID-19. The CDR3 runs from the conserved cysteine through the conserved F or W. The D gene is left open where the match is weak. Only some rows state a clone size, as once, few, many or a class for expanded clones.

-	TRBV5-1	TRBJ2-2	-	TGCGCCAGCAGCTTTAGTCAGGTGGACACCGGGGAGCTGTTTTTT	CASSFSQVDTGELFF
once	TRBV6-5	TRBJ1-5	TRBD1	TGTGCCAGCAGTTGGGGGACAGGGGCCCAGCCCCAGCATTTT	CASSWGTGAQPQHF
-	TRBV4-1	TRBJ2-3	TRBD2	TGCGCCAGCAGCCATAGCGGGGGGGCCTCTGGCACAGATACGCAGTATTTT	CASSHSGGASGTDTQYF
-	TRBV5-1	TRBJ2-1	TRBD2	TGCGCCAGCAGCTTAACATTTGGAGCGGGGGACAATGAGCAGTTCTTC	CASSLTFGAGDNEQFF
once	TRBV7-2	TRBJ2-4	TRBD1	TGTGCCAGCAGCCCCGGGACAGGGGTTCAGTACTTC	CASSPGTGVQYF
-	TRBV7-9	TRBJ1-2	TRBD1	TGTGCCAGCAGCTCTAGAAAGGACAGGGGGCTGGCTAACTATGGCTACACCTTC	CASSSRKDRGLANYGYTF
-	TRBV3-1/TRBV3-2	TRBJ1-1	TRBD1	TGTGCCAGCAGGCAAGGGGGCGACGGAACTGAAGCTTTCTTT	CASRQGGDGTEAFF
-	TRBV3-1/TRBV3-2	TRBJ1-1	-	TGTGCCAGCAGCCACCGAGAGAACACTGAAGCTTTCTTT	CASSHRENTEAFF
few	TRBV2	TRBJ1-1	-	TGTGCCAGCAGTGGGGGGTCACCCCGGGACATCAACACTGAAGCTTTCTTT	CASSGGSPRDINTEAFF
-	TRBV5-6	TRBJ2-3	TRBD1	TGTGCCAGCAGCTGGGCCCTAACAGGGGTCACAGATACGCAGTATTTT	CASSWALTGVTDTQYF
-	TRBV7-9	TRBJ1-5	TRBD1	TGTGCCAGCAGTTCCCCCTTGACAGGGGGCAATCAGCCCCAGCATTTT	CASSSPLTGGNQPQHF
-	TRBV19	TRBJ1-5	-	TGTGCCAGTAGTATAATCGGGGTGCAGCCCCAGCATTTT	CASSIIGVQPQHF
-	TRBV30	TRBJ2-5	TRBD2	TGTGCCTGGCGACTAACCAGCGGGGTGTTGGCCCAGTACTTC	CAWRLTSGVLAQYF
-	TRBV4-2	TRBJ2-1	TRBD1	TGTGCCAGCAGCCATCTACAGGGGGCTAGGTTGAATGAGCAGTTCTTC	CASSHLQGARLNEQFF
-	TRBV9	TRBJ1-2	-	TGTGCCAGCAGCGTAGGTAGCACGCCGAACAGGGATATTTTC	CASSVGSTPNRDIF
-	TRBV29-1	TRBJ1-1	-	TGCAGCGTAAGAATAGGGGTCCAACTCGAAGCTTTCTTT	CSVRIGVQLEAFF